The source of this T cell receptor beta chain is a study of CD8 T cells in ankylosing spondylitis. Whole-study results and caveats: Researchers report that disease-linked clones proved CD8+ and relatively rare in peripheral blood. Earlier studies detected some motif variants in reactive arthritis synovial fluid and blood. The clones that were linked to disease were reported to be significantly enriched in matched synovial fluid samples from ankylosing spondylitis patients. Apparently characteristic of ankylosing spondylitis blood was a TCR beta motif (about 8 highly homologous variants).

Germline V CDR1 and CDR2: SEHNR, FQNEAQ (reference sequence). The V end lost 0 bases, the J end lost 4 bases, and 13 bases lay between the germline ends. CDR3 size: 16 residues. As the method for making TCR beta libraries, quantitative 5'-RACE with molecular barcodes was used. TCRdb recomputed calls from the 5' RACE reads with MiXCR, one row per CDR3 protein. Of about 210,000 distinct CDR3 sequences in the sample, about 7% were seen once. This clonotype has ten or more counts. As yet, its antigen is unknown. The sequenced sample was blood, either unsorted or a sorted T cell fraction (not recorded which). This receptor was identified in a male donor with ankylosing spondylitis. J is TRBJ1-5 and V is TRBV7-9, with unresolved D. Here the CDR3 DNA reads TGTGCCAGCAGCTTAGCGGGATCCCCCCTAAATCAGCCCCAGCATTTT. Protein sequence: CASSLAGSPLNQPQHF.